The clone carrying this T cell receptor (beta chain) was seen repeatedly, ten times or more. This sample was included in a study of T cells in Graves' hyperthyroidism and ophthalmopathy. The CDR3 covers 15 residues. Trimming removed 2 bases at V and 0 bases at J, with 9 bases between. RNA transcripts provided the source from which TCR beta CDR3 regions were amplified. HTBI primers were the set used in a first-round RT-PCR of the TCR CDR3. TCRdb independently ran MiXCR on the multiplex PCR reads; one entry per CDR3 protein. Of around 390,000 distinct CDR3 sequences listed, approximately 14% are singletons.

The clonotype was recovered from a woman aged 30 to 39 with Graves' ophthalmopathy. Sequenced material: blood. This chain joins TRBV12-3 or TRBV12-4 and TRBJ2-3, with unresolved D. The CDR3 sequence: CASSLWETSTDTQYF. In nucleotides, the CDR3 is TGTGCCAGCAGTTTATGGGAAACTAGCACAGATACGCAGTATTTT.